These 9 T cell receptor beta chains were sequenced from one sample in a study of cytomegalovirus exposure and HLA in healthy donors. Measured with immunoSEQ multiplex PCR; TCRdb has only the in-frame clones, and not every one. Seen here are tens of thousands of clones, 95% observed once, and the top ten hold 0.6% to 0.7%. Sequenced sample: PBMCs. The receptors were gathered from a woman aged 18-29 years in good health and CMV-seronegative.

The genes are TRBV9 and TRBJ2-7, with 10 bases that match TRBD2. The V gene end was trimmed by 4 bases and the J gene end by 6 bases; junction bases not matched to a gene: 13. The CDR3 loop spans 16 amino acids. Germline CDR1 SGDLS, CDR2 YYNGEE. CDR3 nucleotide sequence: TGTGCCAGCAGCCCCCAACTAGCGGGACGGCTTTCCGAGCAGTACTTC. It codes for CASSPQLAGRLSEQYF.

The chain is built from TRBV6-5 and TRBJ2-2; a possible D gene is TRBD1 (6 bases). The CDR3 has 13 residues. The germline V gene has CDR1 MNHEY and CDR2 SVGAGI. V was pared by 5 bases and J by 7 bases, with 11 bases between. CDR3 bases: TGTGCCAGCAGTCCCCTAGGGGGCGGGGAGCTGTTTTTT. It is translated as CASSPLGGGELFF.

This clone was recorded once. V is TRBV4-1 and J is TRBJ2-7, with 8 bases that match TRBD1. CDR1 and CDR2 (germline): MGHRA, YSYEKL. Trimming removed 1 base from V and 7 bases from J; junction bases left unmatched: 6. The CDR3 length is 14 residues. The CDR3 region has the DNA TGCGCCAGCAGCCAAGCCCAGGGGGCGGGTGAGCAGTACTTC. Translated, it gives CASSQAQGAGEQYF.

The CDR3 nucleotides read TGTGCCAGCAGTTTTGAGGGCGGAGGCTACACCTTC. Protein sequence: CASSFEGGGYTF. The J gene is TRBJ1-2, the V gene TRBV27; D is unclear. This CDR3 contains 12 residues. Germline lookup yields CDR1 MNHEY and CDR2 SMNVEV (reference sequence). V gave up 3 bases and J gave up 8 bases, with 10 bases separating them.

The CDR3 here is CASSSHDRGYGYTF. The CDR3 region has the DNA TGTGCCAGCAGTTCACACGACAGGGGCTATGGCTACACCTTC. V gene TRBV27 combines with J gene TRBJ1-2; 8 bases align to TRBD1. The CDR3 covers 14 residues. V trimming: 4 bases; J trimming: 4 bases; junction bases outside the gene matches: 5. Germline assignment: CDR1 MNHEY and CDR2 SMNVEV (reference sequence).

The rearrangement joins TRBV4-1 to TRBJ1-5; 8 bases match TRBD1. CDR1 is MGHRA, CDR2 YSYEKL, per germline. V was pared by 0 bases and J by 11 bases, with 12 bases of the junction left unmatched. The CDR3 runs to 16 residues. CDR3 loop: CASSQDVRTGSLAQHF. The CDR3 DNA is TGCGCCAGCAGCCAAGATGTACGGACAGGGTCTCTGGCCCAGCATTTT.

In DNA, the CDR3 is TGCAGCGTCCGGACTAGCGGGGCCACGTCGGAGACCCAGTACTTC. Amino acids: CSVRTSGATSETQYF. V usage is TRBV29-1 and J usage is TRBJ2-5, with 12 nucleotides matching TRBD2. Trimming took 6 bases from V and 5 from J; bases not matched to a gene: 10. Per the germline V gene, CDR1 is SQVTM and CDR2 is ANQGSEA. This CDR3 is 15 amino acids long.

The chain is built from TRBV20-1 and TRBJ2-1, with D possibly TRBD2 on 6 matching bases. This CDR3 is 11 amino acids long. V was pared by 5 bases and J by 9 bases, with 11 bases between. The germline CDR1 and CDR2 sequences are DFQATT and SNEGSKA (reference sequence). This CDR3 is CSAGGTLEQFF. Written as DNA, the CDR3 is TGCAGTGCTGGGGGGACTCTTGAGCAGTTCTTC.

The V call is TRBV27, the J call TRBJ2-1, with D perhaps matching TRBD1 (6 bases). The CDR3 covers 15 residues. CDR1 and CDR2 (germline): MNHEY, SMNVEV (reference sequence). Trimming cost V 3 bases and J 2 bases, with 11 bases left between them. CDR3 in amino acids: CASSFPTGPYNEQFF. The CDR3 nucleotides are TGTGCCAGCAGTTTTCCGACAGGACCCTACAATGAGCAGTTCTTC.